The rows below give T cell receptor beta chains drawn from one sample of a study of blood T cells in healthy people across ages. Using its own MiXCR run on the 5' RACE reads, TCRdb lists one record per CDR3 protein. The sample holds about 1.6 million distinct CDR3 sequences, 30% to 35% seen once. Sequenced sample: blood. The receptors stem from a woman in her twenties or thirties in good health. The CDR3 runs from the conserved cysteine through the conserved F or W. D genes are given only for firm matches. The listing skips clone size in some rows; elsewhere it reads once, few, many or a size class.

size,D,V,J,DNA,CDR3
.,TRBD2,TRBV5-6,TRBJ2-5,TGTGCCAGCAGCCCCGGGACTAGCGGGAAAATGATATCGACGGAGACCCAGTACTTC,CASSPGTSGKMISTETQYF
few,.,TRBV20-1,TRBJ1-1,TGCAGTGCTAGAAAAGGGGGGAACACTGAAGCTTTCTTT,CSARKGGNTEAFF
.,.,TRBV5-6,TRBJ2-7,TGTGCCAGCAGCTTAGGGGGGAGGCCGAAGAACGAGCAGTACTTC,CASSLGGRPKNEQYF
many,.,TRBV12-3/TRBV12-4,TRBJ2-5,TGTGCCAGCACCAAATCACCCCGCGGGGAGACCCAGTACTTC,CASTKSPRGETQYF
.,.,TRBV27,TRBJ1-2,TGTGCCAGCAGTTCTGACAGGTCTAAGGGCTACACCTTC,CASSSDRSKGYTF
.,TRBD1,TRBV5-1,TRBJ1-1,TGCGCCAGCAGCTTCCGGGACAGACTTCTTCAAGCTTTCTTT,CASSFRDRLLQAFF
few,TRBD1,TRBV3-1,TRBJ2-7,TGTGCCAGCAGCCTCGACAGGGGGAGGTGGTACGAGCAGTACTTC,CASSLDRGRWYEQYF
.,.,TRBV2,TRBJ2-5,TGTGCGTCAAGGGCTTTCACGGAGCGAGAGACCCAGTACTTC,CASRAFTERETQYF
.,.,TRBV20-1,TRBJ2-1,TGCAGTGGGGCTTTGTTTCTATCCAGCTCCTACAATGAGCAGTTCTTC,CSGALFLSSSYNEQFF
once,.,TRBV10-3,TRBJ1-1,TGTGCCACGTCGCGGGGCGGGATTGACACTGAAGCTTTCTTT,CATSRGGIDTEAFF
.,.,TRBV5-5,TRBJ2-3,TGTGCCAGCAGCTCCTCGGGAGCCAACATCTTCACAGATACGCAGTATTTT,CASSSSGANIFTDTQYF
.,.,TRBV20-1,TRBJ1-5,TGCAGTGCTAGAGCGATGACTCGGGCGGTGGGGAATCAGGCCCAGCATTTT,CSARAMTRAVGNQAQHF
.,TRBD1,TRBV7-2,TRBJ2-3,TGTGCCAGCAGCGGACAGGGGACTACTAGCACAGATACGCAGTATTTT,CASSGQGTTSTDTQYF
.,.,TRBV10-3,TRBJ1-5,TGTGCCATCAGTGAGCGAGGGGGGGATAGCAATCAGCCCCAGCATTTT,CAISERGGDSNQPQHF
.,TRBD1,TRBV5-1,TRBJ2-6,TGCGCCAGCAGTTTGGACAGGCTCTCTGGGGCCAACGTCCTGACTTTC,CASSLDRLSGANVLTF
.,.,TRBV5-1,TRBJ1-4,TGCGCCAGCAGCCCGAACAGGGCGGAAGATGAAAAACTGTTTTTT,CASSPNRAEDEKLFF
.,TRBD2,TRBV7-2,TRBJ2-3,TGTGCCAGCAGCCCTGATAGCGGGGGGTATGCAGATACGCAGTATTTT,CASSPDSGGYADTQYF
few,TRBD2,TRBV5-1,TRBJ2-3,TGCGCCAGCAGCTCGGTCCGGGGGGGTAACACAGATACGCAGTATTTT,CASSSVRGGNTDTQYF
.,.,TRBV5-1,TRBJ2-7,TGCGCCAGCAGCCCTAGTAGCGTTCACTACGAGCAGTACTTC,CASSPSSVHYEQYF
.,TRBD1,TRBV7-2,TRBJ1-2,TGTGCCAGCAGCTTAGACCCCGGACAGGGGCCCCCTGGCTACACCTTC,CASSLDPGQGPPGYTF
few,TRBD2,TRBV11-2,TRBJ2-3,TGTGCCAGCAGCTTATTCGGCTCGGGGGGTTCCACAGATACGCAGTATTTT,CASSLFGSGGSTDTQYF
.,.,TRBV7-2,TRBJ2-3,TGTGCCAGTCACAGGGGACTTCGCACAGATACGCAGTATTTT,CASHRGLRTDTQYF
.,.,TRBV14,TRBJ1-1,TGTGCCAGCAGCCAAGATCTTGGACAGAAGAACACTGAAGCTTTCTTT,CASSQDLGQKNTEAFF
.,TRBD2,TRBV20-1,TRBJ2-7,TGCAGTGCTTATACTAGCGGGAGTTTCTACGAGCAGTACTTC,CSAYTSGSFYEQYF
.,.,TRBV3-1,TRBJ2-1,TGTGCCAGCAGCCACCAGGCAGGGGACCCCTACAATGAGCAGTTCTTC,CASSHQAGDPYNEQFF
.,TRBD1,TRBV29-1,TRBJ1-2,TGCAGCGTTGAGACCTGGACAGGGGGCGGTGGCTACACCTTC,CSVETWTGGGGYTF
.,TRBD1,TRBV4-1,TRBJ1-2,TGCGCCAGCAAACCGACAGGGAGGGGAACTAACTATGGCTACACCTTC,CASKPTGRGTNYGYTF
.,.,TRBV28,TRBJ2-1,TGTGCCAGCAGTTTGTGGGACCTCGTAGGCAATGAGCAGTTCTTC,CASSLWDLVGNEQFF
.,TRBD2,TRBV29-1,TRBJ2-1,TGCAGCGTGGCAAGCGGGAGGGCGAAGCATGAGCAGTTCTTC,CSVASGRAKHEQFF
.,TRBD2,TRBV6-5,TRBJ2-3,TGTGCCAGCAGTTACGGCGGGTCTAGCGGGACAGATACGCAGTATTTT,CASSYGGSSGTDTQYF
.,TRBD1,TRBV20-1,TRBJ1-1,TGCAGTGCACCGAAACAGGGGTGGGCTGAAGCTTTCTTT,CSAPKQGWAEAFF
few,TRBD2,TRBV12-3/TRBV12-4,TRBJ2-5,TGTGCCAGCAGGGGGCCAAGCGGGAGCGGGACCCAGTACTTC,CASRGPSGSGTQYF
.,.,TRBV6-5,TRBJ1-4,TGTGCCAGCAGTTACTCGACCGGTAATTCTGAAAAACTGTTTTTT,CASSYSTGNSEKLFF
.,TRBD1,TRBV27,TRBJ1-2,TGTGCCAGGCGGGACAGGGGGTTCTATGGCTACACCTTC,CARRDRGFYGYTF
.,.,TRBV6-1,TRBJ2-5,TGTGCCAGCAGTAGGAAGGGGCTCCACCAAGAGACCCAGTACTTC,CASSRKGLHQETQYF
.,TRBD2,TRBV4-2,TRBJ2-5,TGTGCCAGCAGCCTGTACCCCGGACTAGCACGACAAGAGACCCAGTACTTC,CASSLYPGLARQETQYF
.,TRBD2,TRBV24-1,TRBJ2-3,TGTGCCACCAACGAAGGACTAGCCACAGATACGCAGTATTTT,CATNEGLATDTQYF
.,TRBD1,TRBV2,TRBJ2-2,TGTGCCAGCAGTGAATCCCGGACAGGGGGGGCCGGGGAGCTGTTTTTT,CASSESRTGGAGELFF
.,.,TRBV20-1,TRBJ2-5,TGCAGTGCAAACACACCGGAGACCCAGTACTTC,CSANTPETQYF
few,TRBD1,TRBV6-1,TRBJ1-2,TGTGCCAGCAGTGAGACAGGGCCCGTCTGGGGCTACACCTTC,CASSETGPVWGYTF
.,.,TRBV27,TRBJ2-5,TGTGCCAGCAGTTCGGCCCTAGGGTTCGAGGAGACCCAGTACTTC,CASSSALGFEETQYF
few,TRBD2,TRBV10-2,TRBJ2-3,TGCGCCAGCAGTGAGTCGGAGGGAGGGAGGGCCAGGACAGATACGCAGTATTTT,CASSESEGGRARTDTQYF
.,.,TRBV5-1,TRBJ1-1,TGCGCCAGCAGCTCCGCCGGGGGCCGCTGGGGCGACACTGAAGCTTTCTTT,CASSSAGGRWGDTEAFF
few,TRBD2,TRBV3-1,TRBJ2-7,TGTGCCAGCAGCCAAGAGGCGGGCACTAGCGGACTCTACGAGCAGTACTTC,CASSQEAGTSGLYEQYF
.,.,TRBV14,TRBJ2-1,TGTGCCAGCAGCCAAGATTTTCGCAGGGGGGTTAACAATGAGCAGTTCTTC,CASSQDFRRGVNNEQFF
.,TRBD2,TRBV12-3/TRBV12-4,TRBJ2-1,TGTGCCAGCAAACTAACTAGCGGGGGGTACGACAATGAGCAGTTCTTC,CASKLTSGGYDNEQFF
few,.,TRBV27,TRBJ2-3,TGTGCCAGCAGCCCCACTCACACAGATACGCAGTATTTT,CASSPTHTDTQYF
few,.,TRBV12-3/TRBV12-4,TRBJ2-7,TGTGCCAGCAGCCATTTTGTGACAACTTACGAGCAGTACTTC,CASSHFVTTYEQYF
.,TRBD1,TRBV2,TRBJ2-6,TGTGCCAGCAGTTCCGCGACAGGGAGAGTGGCTGGGGCCAACGTCCTGACTTTC,CASSSATGRVAGANVLTF
few,.,TRBV11-2,TRBJ2-5,TGTGCCAGCAGCATCAAGCGATGGGACCAACTCCAAGAGACCCAGTACTTC,CASSIKRWDQLQETQYF
few,.,TRBV3-1,TRBJ1-5,TGTGCCAGCAGCCCTCAAGTGGGCGCACAGCCCCAGCATTTT,CASSPQVGAQPQHF
few,.,TRBV6-6,TRBJ1-2,TGTGCCAGCAGTTACGATCCCCTTCAAGGAGGCTATGGCTACACCTTC,CASSYDPLQGGYGYTF
few,.,TRBV20-1,TRBJ2-1,TGCAGTGCTGTTGGACAGCAGAATGAGCAGTTCTTC,CSAVGQQNEQFF